The clone carrying this T cell receptor (beta chain) was seen a single time. Per the original methods: Amplification of reference gene primers provided the estimated nucleated cell counts. The method was immunoSEQ multiplex PCR; TCRdb's version includes in-frame clones alone and lacks a portion of them. Clone size and the V and J calls come from that table; the DNA yielded D and trimming. The table includes 150,000 to 200,000 clones, about 86% detected once. Germline CDR1 LNHNV, CDR2 YYDKDF (reference sequence). V lost 6 bases and J 0 bases, leaving 14 bases between the germline ends. The CDR3 runs to 15 residues. The sample originates from a study of blood T cell repertoires in COVID-19. Study summary: Sites in the United States, Italy and Spain provided acute and convalescent COVID-19 samples.

Material for sequencing was peripheral blood. The gene calls are TRBV15 and TRBJ1-2; D uncertain. This clonotype was sampled from a human donor with acute or convalescent COVID-19. The donor label of this sample is uncertain. The CDR3 loop reads CATSHPSAANYGYTF. In nucleotides, the CDR3 is TGTGCCACCAGTCATCCCTCCGCAGCTAACTATGGCTACACCTTC.